The 32 T cell receptor beta chains below were found in one sample sequenced in a study of cytomegalovirus exposure and HLA in healthy donors (dated by TCRdb to about 2017). Library creation used the immunoSEQ multiplex PCR assay. In TCRdb, the immuneACCESS table is reduced to in-frame sequences with V and J assigned. These tables do not hold every clone; where another copy was compared, an unresolved V gene accounts for under half, and the others remain unexplained. Present in this sample are about 98,000 clones, less than 90% of which were seen just once. The ten largest clones represent less than 7.5% of the sample. The sequenced material came from PBMCs. The receptors were gathered from a man between 18 and 29 years old in good health and CMV-seropositive.

The chain has TRBV5-1 and TRBJ2-3; D perhaps matches TRBD1 (5 bases). Trimming shortened V by 4 bases and J by 0 bases, and 9 bases separated the two germline ends. In germline, CDR1 is SGHRS, CDR2 YFSETQ. The CDR3 extends over 14 amino acids. The CDR3 DNA follows: TGCGCCAGCAGCCGACAGATCAGCACAGATACGCAGTATTTT. Its translation: CASSRQISTDTQYF. Supplemented by reference TRBV5-1 and TRBJ2-3, the full variable domain reads KAGVTQTPRYLIKTRGQQVTLSCSPISGHRSVSWYQQTPGQGLQFLFEYFSETQRNKGNFPGRFSGRQFSNSRSEMNVSTLELGDSALYLCASSRQISTDTQYFGPGTRLTVL.

The count of this clone is one. The chain has TRBV5-4 and TRBJ2-1; TRBD2 might be the D (5 bases). Germline loops: CDR1 SGHNT, CDR2 YYREEE (reference sequence). The V gene lost 3 bases and the J gene lost 6 bases, with 7 bases spanning the gap. The CDR3 runs 12 residues. This CDR3 reads CASSSTSNEQFF. As DNA, the CDR3 is TGTGCCAGCAGCTCCACTAGCAATGAGCAGTTCTTC.

Here the CDR3 reads CATRGGPYNEQFF. Here the CDR3 DNA reads TGTGCCACTCGGGGGGGGCCGTACAATGAGCAGTTCTTC. This chain uses TRBV6-5 with TRBJ2-1, with 8 bases matching TRBD2. The J segment lost 4 bases and the V segment lost 10 bases, leaving 6 bases of the junction unmatched. Germline CDR1 and CDR2: MNHEY and SVGAGI. The CDR3 consists of 13 residues.

This chain uses TRBV28 with TRBJ1-4; perhaps TRBD1 as D (5 bases). This CDR3 contains 15 residues. CDR1 is MDHEN, CDR2 SYDVKM, per germline. V lost 6 bases, J lost 4 bases, and 15 bases lay in between. The CDR3 protein is CASRRRVQGNEKLFF. The CDR3 bases are TGTGCCAGCAGACGACGCGTCCAGGGTAATGAAAAACTGTTTTTT.

The V gene is TRBV6-1, the J gene TRBJ2-1, with TRBD2 matching over 9 bases. V dropped 7 bases and J dropped 8; count of bases not matched to a gene: 6. In germline, CDR1 is MNHNS, CDR2 SASEGT. The CDR3 is 13 residues long. CDR3 sequence (DNA): TGTGCCAGCACCGGGACTAGCCCCTATGAGCAGTTCTTC. The encoded protein is CASTGTSPYEQFF.

A few counts support this clone. The chain has TRBV11-2 and TRBJ1-2, with 7 positions matching TRBD1. The CDR3 length is 13 residues. Per germline, CDR1 SGHAT and CDR2 FQNNGV. The V and J ends lost 1 base and 13 bases, in that order; junction bases with no gene match: 9. CDR3 amino acids: CASSLGQGGATTF. The CDR3 DNA sequence: TGTGCCAGCAGCTTAGGACAGGGAGGTGCGACCACCTTC.

This rearrangement joins TRBV7-3 to TRBJ1-4; TRBD1 aligns across 10 bases. Trimming at V came to 1 base and at J to 8 bases, leaving 16 bases not matched to a gene. The CDR3 runs 19 residues. Per the germline V gene, CDR1 is SGHTA and CDR2 is FQGTGA. CDR3 in amino acids: CASSLRGRGTGELREKLFF. The CDR3 region has the DNA TGTGCCAGCAGCTTAAGAGGTCGCGGGACAGGGGAGCTAAGAGAAAAACTGTTTTTT.

The chain combines TRBV7-2 with TRBJ2-1, with TRBD2 identical over 12 bases. The CDR3 consists of 16 residues. After removal of 2 bases from V and 6 bases from J, the junction contained 5 bases not matched to a gene. Germline CDR1 SGHTA, CDR2 FQGNSA. CDR3 bases: TGTGCCAGCAGCTTATACGGGACTAGCGGGTTCAATGAGCAGTTCTTC. It yields the protein CASSLYGTSGFNEQFF.

J is TRBJ2-7 and V is TRBV19, with D maybe TRBD2 (6 bases). The germline gives CDR1 LNHDA, CDR2 SQIVND (reference sequence). This CDR3 has 16 amino acids. Deletions cut 4 bases from V and 2 bases from J, with 18 bases between. The CDR3 reads CASSTQAGTGTYEQYF. As DNA, the CDR3 is TGTGCCAGTAGTACACAAGCCGGGACTGGGACCTACGAGCAGTACTTC.

The chain uses TRBV4-3 and TRBJ2-3, with TRBD1 as a possible D gene (5 bases). The CDR3 has 15 amino acids. The V gene lost 6 bases and the J gene lost 0 bases, with 13 bases spanning the gap. Looked up from germline, CDR1 is LGHNA and CDR2 is YSLEER. The CDR3 sequence is CASSLQTASTDTQYF. In nucleotides, the CDR3 is TGCGCCAGCAGTCTTCAGACAGCTAGCACAGATACGCAGTATTTT.

The J gene is TRBJ2-7, the V gene TRBV28; 8 positions agree with TRBD1. Germline V gene sequence: CDR1 MDHEN, CDR2 SYDVKM. The CDR3 is 13 amino acids. Trimming removed 5 bases from V and 3 bases from J; junction bases left unmatched: 3. CDR3 nucleotides: TGTGCCAGCAGTGGCAGGGGGCTCTACGAGCAGTACTTC. Protein: CASSGRGLYEQYF.

The chain combines TRBV7-8 with TRBJ2-5; TRBD2 is a possible D gene (5 bases). The CDR3 totals 12 residues. Trimming removed 6 bases at V and 5 bases at J, with 10 bases between. Germline assignment: CDR1 SGHVS and CDR2 FQNEAQ. CDR3: CASRQTGETQYF. As DNA, the CDR3 is TGTGCCAGCAGACAAACGGGGGAGACCCAGTACTTC.

The chain recombines TRBV10-2 with TRBJ2-2, with 8 bases aligning to TRBD2. Germline CDR1 WSHSY, CDR2 SAAADI. This CDR3 has 16 residues. Germline trimming cut 5 bases from V and 6 bases from J; bases unmatched to any gene: 11. In nucleotides, the CDR3 is TGCGCCAGCAGTCAACCGGGACTAGATTTTCCCGGGGAGCTGTTTTTT. Its translation is CASSQPGLDFPGELFF.

The chain carries TRBV29-1 and TRBJ2-5; D uncertain. The CDR3 covers 13 residues. The V end was cut by 5 bases, the J end by 1 base, with 11 bases between. CDR1 SQVTM and CDR2 ANQGSEA come from the germline V gene. The CDR3 bases are TGCAGCGTTAGCCGGTCCGGCCAAGAGACCCAGTACTTC. Its protein is CSVSRSGQETQYF. Together with reference TRBV29-1 and TRBJ2-5, the CDR3 gives the full variable domain: SAVISQKPSRDICQRGTSLTIQCQVDSQVTMMFWYRQQPGQSLTLIATANQGSEATYESGFVIDKFPISRPNLTFSTLTVSNMSPEDSSIYLCSVSRSGQETQYFGPGTRLLVL.

In its sample, this clone was seen once. This chain connects TRBV11-1 to TRBJ2-7; 9 bases map to TRBD1. Unmatched junction bases numbered 6, after V lost 8 bases and J lost 1 base. CDR3 length equals 14 residues. Germline CDR1 reads SGHAT; CDR2 reads FQDESV (reference sequence). In DNA form, the CDR3 reads TGTGCCAGCGGGGGGACAGGGAGTTCCTACGAGCAGTACTTC. As protein: CASGGTGSSYEQYF.

V usage is TRBV2 and J usage is TRBJ1-5; 9 positions agree with TRBD1. The CDR3 loop spans 15 amino acids. The J segment lost 6 bases and the V segment lost 7 bases, leaving 10 bases of the junction unmatched. Germline lookup yields CDR1 SNHLY and CDR2 FYNNEI. The CDR3 DNA sequence: TGTGCCAGCACCGGACAGGGGATAGGATCTCAGCCCCAGCATTTT. Translation: CASTGQGIGSQPQHF.

The chain has TRBV5-1 and TRBJ2-2, with 9 bases matching TRBD2. Unmatched junction bases numbered 7, after V lost 7 bases and J lost 3 bases. Germline CDR1 reads SGHRS; CDR2 reads YFSETQ. The CDR3 runs 15 residues. CDR3 coding DNA: TGCGCCAGCCTTGCGGGAGGGTCGGACACCGGGGAGCTGTTTTTT. Protein: CASLAGGSDTGELFF.

The chain recombines TRBV6-5 with TRBJ1-1; D unresolved. The CDR3 totals 14 residues. Germline lookup yields CDR1 MNHEY and CDR2 SVGAGI. V lost 7 bases and J lost 4, with 16 bases in between. CDR3 sequence (DNA): TGTGCCAGCACCGCATCTTGGGCGTCCACTGAAGCTTTCTTT. Its protein product is CASTASWASTEAFF.

V usage is TRBV5-1 and J usage is TRBJ1-3; TRBD1 aligns across 7 bases. Germline V gene sequence: CDR1 SGHRS, CDR2 YFSETQ. The V gene end was trimmed by 3 bases and the J gene end by 0 bases; junction bases not matched to a gene: 3. The CDR3 spans 15 residues. The CDR3 is CASSWGTDSGNTIYF. CDR3 DNA: TGCGCCAGCAGCTGGGGGACAGACTCTGGAAACACCATATATTTT.

The chain couples TRBV7-9 to TRBJ2-7; 10 nucleotides agree with TRBD2. CDR3 length: 15 amino acids. J lost 5 bases, V lost 5 bases, and 9 bases had no gene match. Looked up from germline, CDR1 is SEHNR and CDR2 is FQNEAQ (reference sequence). This CDR3 is CASSTVLAGVHEQYF. The CDR3 coding sequence is TGTGCCAGCAGCACAGTCCTAGCGGGAGTTCACGAGCAGTACTTC.

V is TRBV5-1 and J is TRBJ2-3; possible D gene TRBD1, 5 bases. Germline-derived CDR1 and CDR2 are SGHRS and YFSETQ. Deletions cut 4 bases from V and 3 bases from J, with 18 bases between. The length of the CDR3 is 16 residues. The CDR3 nucleotides are TGCGCCAGCAGCCCCCGTCCAGAAGGGGAAACAGATACGCAGTATTTT. It codes for CASSPRPEGETDTQYF.

V and J are TRBV7-2 and TRBJ2-7; D gene uncertain. Germline CDR1 reads SGHTA; CDR2 reads FQGNSA. The CDR3 is made up of 15 amino acids. With 2 bases removed from V and 0 bases from J, the gap between germline ends came to 11 bases. The CDR3 DNA follows: TGTGCCAGCAGCTTATATCTTCTAAGCTCCTACGAGCAGTACTTC. It codes for CASSLYLLSSYEQYF.

V gene TRBV4-3 combines with J gene TRBJ2-1; TRBD2 aligns across 8 bases. The CDR3 runs to 16 residues. J was trimmed by 3 bases and V by 1 base; bases with no gene match: 5. Germline CDR1 is LGHNA and CDR2 is YSLEER. This CDR3 is CASSQATSANYNEQFF. Here the CDR3 DNA reads TGCGCCAGCAGCCAAGCGACTAGCGCGAACTACAATGAGCAGTTCTTC.

V gene TRBV29-1 combines with J gene TRBJ1-5; 7 nucleotides match TRBD1. The CDR3 extends over 16 amino acids. With 7 bases clipped from V and 5 bases from J, the junction kept 17 bases outside the gene matches. CDR1 SQVTM and CDR2 ANQGSEA come from the germline V gene. CDR3 amino acids: CSGDLGGRGSYQPQHF. The CDR3 DNA sequence: TGCAGCGGTGACCTCGGAGGCAGGGGGAGTTATCAGCCCCAGCATTTT.

V gene TRBV7-8 combines with J gene TRBJ1-5; a possible D gene is TRBD1 (5 bases). Trimming shortened V by 1 base and J by 5 bases, and 6 bases separated the two germline ends. The CDR3 runs to 13 residues. Germline CDR1 and CDR2: SGHVS and FQNEAQ. Written as DNA, the CDR3 is TGTGCCAGCAGCTTAGGGGGGGATCAGCCCCAGCATTTT. Translated, it gives CASSLGGDQPQHF.

This clone was seen just once. This chain joins TRBV5-1 and TRBJ2-5; D not certain. The CDR3 has 14 residues. V was clipped by 0 bases and J by 3 bases, with 9 bases between them. CDR1 and CDR2 from the germline V gene are SGHRS and YFSETQ. Here the CDR3 reads CASSLDSSEETQYF. As DNA, the CDR3 is TGCGCCAGCAGCTTGGACAGCTCGGAAGAGACCCAGTACTTC.

The gene calls are TRBV6-5 and TRBJ2-4, with D possibly matching TRBD1 (6 bases). Trimming removed 0 bases at V and 12 bases at J, with 12 bases between. The CDR3 is made up of 13 amino acids. The germline CDR1 and CDR2 sequences are MNHEY and SVGAGI. CDR3 loop: CASSYSEGESQYF. CDR3 coding DNA: TGTGCCAGCAGTTACTCCGAGGGGGAGAGTCAGTACTTC.

The chain carries TRBV7-9 and TRBJ1-1; TRBD1 might be the D (5 bases). The germline CDR1 and CDR2 sequences are SEHNR and FQNEAQ (reference sequence). The CDR3 totals 12 residues. Trimming removed 5 bases from V and 1 base from J, with 5 bases in between. The CDR3 protein is CASSDRNTEAFF. The CDR3 DNA reads as TGTGCCAGCAGCGACAGGAACACTGAAGCTTTCTTT.

The chain employs TRBV6-1 and TRBJ2-5, with 8 bases identical to TRBD2. The CDR3 extends over 16 amino acids. Looked up from germline, CDR1 is MNHNS and CDR2 is SASEGT. J was trimmed by 3 bases and V by 4 bases; bases with no gene match: 10. Here the CDR3 reads CASSGRSRGAKETQYF. Written as DNA, the CDR3 is TGTGCCAGCAGTGGCCGGTCGCGGGGGGCGAAAGAGACCCAGTACTTC.

This chain uses TRBV7-2 with TRBJ2-5; 12 bases match TRBD2. Trimming took 4 bases from V and 4 from J; bases not matched to a gene: 4. Germline CDR1 reads SGHTA; CDR2 reads FQGNSA. The CDR3 covers 15 residues. Here the CDR3 reads CASSSRLAGVETQYF. The DNA of the CDR3 is TGTGCCAGCAGCTCCCGACTAGCGGGAGTAGAGACCCAGTACTTC.

This rearrangement joins TRBV5-6 to TRBJ1-2; 8 bases agree with TRBD1. The CDR3 is 16 amino acids. V lost 1 base and J lost 7; bases outside the gene matches: 12. Germline CDR1 reads SGHDT; CDR2 reads YYEEEE. CDR3 coding DNA: TGTGCCAGCAGCTTGCGTGGACAGGGTGAGTTCGCTGGCTACACCTTC. Translation: CASSLRGQGEFAGYTF.

CDR3 DNA sequence: TGTGCCAGTAGTATAGACCGGGAGGGCCCTGTGGAAGGGGCCAACGTCCTGACTTTC. Translation: CASSIDREGPVEGANVLTF. The chain carries TRBV19 and TRBJ2-6; 8 nucleotides align to TRBD2. The CDR3 has 19 amino acids. Germline V gives CDR1 LNHDA, CDR2 SQIVND (reference sequence). V lost 0 bases, J lost 4 bases, and 11 bases stayed unmatched.